This paragraph covers one T cell receptor beta chain sequence. This sample was included in a study of T cells in Graves' hyperthyroidism and ophthalmopathy. It was RNA transcripts that yielded the amplified TCR beta CDR3 regions. The HTBI primer set drove a first-round RT-PCR of the TCR CDR3. Using its own MiXCR run on the multiplex PCR reads, TCRdb lists one record per CDR3 protein. The sample has hundreds of thousands of distinct CDR3 sequences; 15% to 17% are singletons. Orbital computed tomography and thyroid ultrasound, together with serum TRAb and thyroxine and clinical symptoms, were used for diagnoses. CDR3 length equals 17 residues. CDR1 LNHDA and CDR2 SQIVND come from the germline V gene (reference sequence). Trimming removed 2 bases from V and 2 bases from J; junction bases left unmatched: 10.

This sequence joins TRBV19 and TRBJ2-3; TRBD2 aligns across 7 bases. Sequencing input: blood. The receptor was isolated from a woman under 30 with Graves' hyperthyroidism. Here the CDR3 DNA reads TGTGCCAGTAGTATATCGTCCGGGACTACTCCCACAGATACGCAGTATTTT. It encodes CASSISSGTTPTDTQYF.